This passage covers 32 T cell receptor beta chains from one sample sequenced in a study of OX40 agonist ivuxolimab in advanced cancers. This table comes from immunoSEQ multiplex PCR, and its TCRdb copy is limited to in-frame clones, with some not included. The table has 60,000 to 100,000 clones, more than 75% seen once. Here the sequenced sample was CD4+ or CD8+ T cells sorted from blood, taken in a trial of the OX40 agonist ivuxolimab. These receptors all stem from an adult with an advanced solid tumor such as melanoma, head and neck, liver or kidney cancer.

The rearrangement links TRBV11-3 to TRBJ2-1; D call uncertain. Trimming left V 1 base short and J 9 bases short, with 10 bases between. CDR1 and CDR2 (germline): SGHNT, YENEEA. The CDR3 consists of 13 residues. The CDR3, as DNA: TGTGCCAGCAGCTTAGGCCCTACGGGTGAGCAGTTCTTC. It is translated as CASSLGPTGEQFF.

The genes are TRBV29-1 and TRBJ2-7; D is tentatively TRBD1 or TRBD2 (5 bases each). Trimming cost V 1 base and J 5 bases, with 12 bases left between them. The V gene's germline CDR1 is SQVTM and CDR2 ANQGSEA. The CDR3 has 13 amino acids. The CDR3 DNA is TGCAGCGTTGAAGGGACTCGGACAAACGAGCAGTACTTC. This sequence encodes CSVEGTRTNEQYF.

This chain connects TRBV21-1 to TRBJ2-2; the D segment call TRBD2 is taken from the table without a DNA check. TRBV21-1 is recorded as a pseudogene. This CDR3 has 14 residues. CDR3 loop: CASKGTGRVGELFF. CDR3 nucleotides: TGTGCCAGCAAGGGTACCGGGAGGGTCGGGGAGCTGTTTTTT.

On this clone itself: The sample has other DNA sequences that encode this CDR3 too. This chain connects TRBV2 to TRBJ2-7; no definite D call. Germline V gives CDR1 SNHLY, CDR2 FYNNEI. The CDR3 sequence is 12 residues long. Trimming removed 6 bases at V and 0 bases at J, with 6 bases between. The CDR3 DNA follows: TGTGCCAGCAGCAAGAGCTCCTACGAGCAGTACTTC. Its protein product is CASSKSSYEQYF.

With respect to this clone: Germline and junction disagree at one end, which may indicate a read error. The J gene is TRBJ2-3, the V gene TRBV7-2, with D uncertain. This CDR3 contains 14 residues. Germline V gene sequence: CDR1 SGHTA, CDR2 FQGNSA. CDR3 in amino acids: CASGLITHTNTQYF. CDR3 DNA sequence: TGTGCCAGCGGGCTTATCACACACACAAATACGCAGTATTTT.

This rearrangement joins TRBV5-6 to TRBJ1-4; 8 bases are shared with TRBD1. Losses at the gene ends were 4 bases for V and 6 bases for J; bases not matched to a gene: 5. This CDR3 has 14 residues. Germline V gene data show CDR1 as SGHDT and CDR2 as YYEEEE. This CDR3 is CASSLDRGHEKLFF. CDR3 nucleotide sequence: TGTGCCAGCAGCCTAGACAGGGGACATGAAAAACTGTTTTTT.

V is TRBV11-2 and J is TRBJ2-1; the match to TRBD1 covers 8 bases. This CDR3 comprises 15 residues. CDR1 and CDR2 from the germline V gene are SGHAT and FQNNGV. The ends lost 1 base at V and 10 bases at J; junction bases unmatched: 9. The CDR3 here is CASSLVSTGGGEQFF. The CDR3 DNA is TGTGCCAGCAGCTTAGTTTCAACAGGGGGTGGCGAGCAGTTCTTC. Filled out from reference TRBV11-2 and TRBJ2-1, the complete variable domain reads EAGVAQSPRYKIIEKRQSVAFWCNPISGHATLYWYQQILGQGPKLLIQFQNNGVVDDSQLPKDRFSAERLKGVDSTLKIQPAKLEDSAVYLCASSLVSTGGGEQFFGPGTRLTVL.

This rearrangement joins TRBV25-1 to TRBJ1-4; D is uncertain. Trimming took off 3 bases at V and 4 bases at J, with 9 bases between the two ends. Germline V gene lookup returns CDR1 MGHDK and CDR2 SYGVNS. This CDR3 has 14 residues. CDR3 DNA sequence: TGTGCCAGCAGTGATTCTGCAAGTAATGAAAAACTGTTTTTT. Translated: CASSDSASNEKLFF.

The V gene is TRBV19, the J gene TRBJ2-3; tentatively, D is TRBD1 (6 bases). The CDR3 has 16 residues. Germline loops: CDR1 LNHDA, CDR2 SQIVND (reference sequence). V lost 0 bases and J 0 bases, leaving 10 bases between the germline ends. CDR3 nucleotides: TGTGCCAGTAGTATAGAGGCAGGGGCTAGCACAGATACGCAGTATTTT. Its translation: CASSIEAGASTDTQYF.

The V gene is TRBV10-3, the J gene TRBJ2-5; a weak D match, TRBD1 (6 bases). The CDR3 consists of 13 residues. The germline CDR1 and CDR2 sequences are ENHRY and SYGVKD. The ends were cut back, 0 bases at V and 4 bases at J, with 6 bases in the middle. CDR3 bases: TGTGCCATCAGTGAGTCACAGGGAGAGACCCAGTACTTC. This codes for CAISESQGETQYF.

The J gene is TRBJ1-1, the V gene TRBV4-1, with D possibly being TRBD1 (5 bases). Germline V lookup: CDR1 MGHRA, CDR2 YSYEKL. V was shortened by 3 bases and J by 1 base, with 18 bases between the two germline ends. The CDR3 runs 17 residues. The CDR3 sequence is CASSQREGARRNTEAFF. The CDR3 region has the DNA TGCGCCAGCAGCCAGAGGGAAGGGGCCCGGAGGAACACTGAAGCTTTCTTT.

The gene calls are TRBV19 and TRBJ2-5, with D perhaps assigned TRBD1 or TRBD2 (5 bases each). Trimming shortened V by 6 bases and J by 1 base, and 12 bases separated the two germline ends. Per germline, CDR1 LNHDA and CDR2 SQIVND (reference sequence). There are 14 residues in the CDR3. This CDR3 reads CASSLGASQETQYF. DNA for the CDR3: TGTGCCAGTAGCCTCGGGGCCAGCCAAGAGACCCAGTACTTC. Supplemented by reference TRBV19 and TRBJ2-5, the full variable domain reads DGGITQSPKYLFRKEGQNVTLSCEQNLNHDAMYWYRQDPGQGLRLIYYSQIVNDFQKGDIAEGYSVSREKKESFPLTVTSAQKNPTAFYLCASSLGASQETQYFGPGTRLLVL.

The rearrangement uses TRBV10-3 and TRBJ1-1; D unresolved. Germline assignment: CDR1 ENHRY and CDR2 SYGVKD. Trimming removed 10 bases from V and 3 bases from J, with 12 bases in between. This CDR3 region has 12 residues. The DNA for the CDR3 is TGTGCCACCGGCGATGGGGACACTGAAGCTTTCTTT. Translation: CATGDGDTEAFF.

This clone turned up a few times. This rearrangement joins TRBV21-1 to TRBJ2-1; TRBD2, the table's D call, lacks a check against the DNA. TRBV21-1 is deemed a pseudogene. The CDR3 runs to 18 residues. CDR3 region: CASSKEDKTSGGDNEQFF. The CDR3 region has the DNA TGTGCCAGCAGCAAAGAGGATAAAACTAGCGGGGGGGACAATGAGCAGTTCTTC.

The chain carries TRBV7-6 and TRBJ2-1; D is perhaps TRBD1 (5 bases). V was trimmed by 1 base and J by 4 bases, leaving 11 bases between them. This CDR3 is 15 amino acids long. The germline gives CDR1 SGHVS, CDR2 FNYEAQ. DNA of the CDR3: TGTGCCAGCAGCTTAGGGCAGGGCCTGTACAATGAGCAGTTCTTC. Translation: CASSLGQGLYNEQFF.

The gene calls are TRBV28 and TRBJ1-2; D is possibly TRBD1 (5 bases). Germline assignment: CDR1 MDHEN and CDR2 SYDVKM. Trimming pared 2 bases from V and 5 bases from J, leaving 15 bases between. This CDR3 is built from 15 residues. The CDR3 DNA reads TGTGCCAGCAGTTTAGTAGTTGGGGGAGGATATGGCTACACCTTC. Translated: CASSLVVGGGYGYTF.

Comment on this clone: At one of its ends the junction is not consistent with the germline gene, which may arise from a read error. The same CDR3 arises from other DNA sequences in this sample as well. The chain couples TRBV27 to TRBJ1-1; 10 bases align to TRBD1. Germline values: CDR1 MNHEY, CDR2 SMNVEV (reference sequence). This CDR3 has 16 residues. CDR3 nucleotides: TGCGCCAGCAGTTTACCAAAGACAGGGGGCGGCACTGAAGCTTTCTTT. Protein product: CASSLPKTGGGTEAFF.

This chain uses TRBV15 with TRBJ2-1; no firm D call. Trimming took 7 bases from V and 3 from J, leaving 19 bases between them. The CDR3 contains 16 residues. The germline gives CDR1 LNHNV, CDR2 YYDKDF (reference sequence). This CDR3 reads CATTSTGLWGYNEQFF. CDR3 nucleotides: TGTGCCACCACTTCCACGGGCCTCTGGGGCTACAATGAGCAGTTCTTC.

This chain connects TRBV29-1 to TRBJ2-1; D gene unclear. The CDR3 is made up of 14 amino acids. Germline V gene lookup returns CDR1 SQVTM and CDR2 ANQGSEA. The V end was cut by 5 bases, the J end by 0 bases, with 11 bases between. CDR3 amino acids: CSVICQNSYNEQFF. CDR3 bases: TGCAGCGTTATATGTCAAAACTCCTACAATGAGCAGTTCTTC.

The chain links TRBV5-1 to TRBJ2-2; perhaps D is TRBD1 or TRBD2 (5 bases each). Trimming pared 8 bases from V and 1 base from J, leaving 12 bases between. The CDR3 runs 14 residues. CDR1 and CDR2 (germline): SGHRS, YFSETQ. The CDR3 coding sequence is TGCGCCAGTGGACGGGGCGGGAACACCGGGGAGCTGTTTTTT. Protein sequence: CASGRGGNTGELFF.

This clone was seen a few times. V gene TRBV7-6 combines with J gene TRBJ2-2; perhaps TRBD2 as D (6 bases). This CDR3 region has 16 residues. Trimming cost V 5 bases and J 4 bases, with 17 bases left between them. CDR1 and CDR2 from the germline V gene are SGHVS and FNYEAQ. The CDR3 loop is CASSRSGGSVTGELFF. In DNA, the CDR3 is TGTGCCAGCAGCCGAAGTGGGGGGTCGGTCACCGGGGAGCTGTTTTTT.

This rearrangement joins TRBV10-3 to TRBJ1-1; possibly TRBD1 for D (6 bases). Per the germline V gene, CDR1 is ENHRY and CDR2 is SYGVKD. V was cut by 9 bases and J by 1 base, with 12 bases left in between. CDR3 size: 13 residues. Here the CDR3 reads CAMGARENTEAFF. DNA of the CDR3: TGTGCCATGGGGGCGAGGGAGAACACTGAAGCTTTCTTT.

The V gene is TRBV5-4, the J gene TRBJ2-3; TRBD2 matches at 8 bases. The trim removed 2 bases at V and 6 bases at J, leaving 2 bases unmatched. Germline loops: CDR1 SGHNT, CDR2 YYREEE (reference sequence). The length of the CDR3 is 13 residues. The CDR3 coding sequence is TGTGCCAGCAGCTTAGCGGGAGCGGATACGCAGTATTTT. Translating it yields CASSLAGADTQYF.

The chain has TRBV7-3 and TRBJ1-1; D is unresolved. The germline gives CDR1 SGHTA, CDR2 FQGTGA. The ends were cut back, 0 bases at V and 4 bases at J, with 15 bases in the middle. This CDR3 contains 16 residues. CDR3 bases: TGTGCCAGCAGCTTAACTCTGGTCTACCCGAGCACTGAAGCTTTCTTT. This codes for CASSLTLVYPSTEAFF.

The chain carries TRBV7-2 and TRBJ1-2, with TRBD1 identical over 8 bases. Germline V gives CDR1 SGHTA, CDR2 FQGNSA. V gave up 1 base and J gave up 6 bases; unmatched junction bases: 7. The CDR3 is made up of 15 amino acids. The CDR3 DNA reads as TGTGCCAGCAGCTTAGGGCCAGGGGGCATGGATGGCTACACCTTC. It specifies CASSLGPGGMDGYTF.

This chain links TRBV28 with TRBJ1-2, with 7 bases lining up with TRBD1. Trimming took 6 bases from V and 5 from J; bases not matched to a gene: 6. The CDR3 spans 13 residues. CDR1 is MDHEN and CDR2 is SYDVKM in the germline V gene. The CDR3 DNA sequence: TGTGCCAGCAGAATAGGGACAGAGTATGGCTACACCTTC. It specifies CASRIGTEYGYTF.

About this clone: Other DNA sequences in this sample translate to the same CDR3. V and J are TRBV5-1 and TRBJ1-1; D is possibly TRBD1 (6 bases). V gave up 4 bases and J gave up 1 base, with 11 bases separating them. CDR1 and CDR2 (germline): SGHRS, YFSETQ. The CDR3 sequence is 14 residues long. Here the CDR3 DNA reads TGCGCCAGCAGCCCCACGACAGGGAACACTGAAGCTTTCTTT. It codes for CASSPTTGNTEAFF.

The V call is TRBV10-3, the J call TRBJ2-7, with 13 bases matching TRBD2. The CDR3 has 14 residues. V shed 5 bases and J 7 bases; nucleotides not matched to a gene: 5. From germline, CDR1 is ENHRY and CDR2 SYGVKD. CDR3 DNA sequence: TGTGCCATCAGTACTAGCGGGGGGGCAAGGGAGCAGTACTTC. The encoded protein is CAISTSGGAREQYF.

The gene calls are TRBV27 and TRBJ2-7; TRBD1 matches at 7 bases. The CDR3 consists of 13 residues. The V gene's germline CDR1 is MNHEY and CDR2 SMNVEV (reference sequence). V lost 5 bases and J lost 3; bases outside the gene matches: 4. CDR3 residues: CASSTYRGYEQYF. In DNA, the CDR3 is TGTGCCAGCAGTACCTACAGGGGCTACGAGCAGTACTTC.

The gene calls are TRBV2 and TRBJ2-1; 7 bases align to TRBD2. V dropped 5 bases and J dropped 2; count of bases not matched to a gene: 9. Germline CDR1 reads SNHLY; CDR2 reads FYNNEI. This CDR3 is built from 16 residues. The CDR3 nucleotides are TGTGCCAGCAGTACCCAAGGGACTACTCCCTACAATGAGCAGTTCTTC. This sequence encodes CASSTQGTTPYNEQFF.

The CDR3, as DNA: TGTGCCAGCAGCTCTCCACTAGCGGTATACAATGAGCAGTTCTTC. Translation: CASSSPLAVYNEQFF. The rearrangement uses TRBV7-9 and TRBJ2-1; 8 positions agree with TRBD2. Germline V CDR1 and CDR2: SEHNR, FQNEAQ (reference sequence). The junction had 6 bases not matched to a gene; V was cut back by 4 bases and J by 4 bases. The CDR3 totals 15 residues.

V gene TRBV18 combines with J gene TRBJ2-2, with 8 positions matching TRBD1. The CDR3 consists of 15 residues. Per germline, CDR1 KGHSH and CDR2 LQKENI. The V segment lost 3 bases and the J segment 6 bases; nucleotides outside the gene matches: 6. The CDR3: CASSPQGAEAGELFF. As DNA, the CDR3 is TGTGCCAGCTCACCCCAGGGGGCTGAGGCCGGGGAGCTGTTTTTT. Looking up the rest from reference TRBV18 and TRBJ2-2 gives the full variable domain: NAGVMQNPRHLVRRRGQEARLRCSPMKGHSHVYWYRQLPEEGLKFMVYLQKENIIDESGMPKERFSAEFPKEGPSILRIQQVVRGDSAAYFCASSPQGAEAGELFFGEGSRLTVL.